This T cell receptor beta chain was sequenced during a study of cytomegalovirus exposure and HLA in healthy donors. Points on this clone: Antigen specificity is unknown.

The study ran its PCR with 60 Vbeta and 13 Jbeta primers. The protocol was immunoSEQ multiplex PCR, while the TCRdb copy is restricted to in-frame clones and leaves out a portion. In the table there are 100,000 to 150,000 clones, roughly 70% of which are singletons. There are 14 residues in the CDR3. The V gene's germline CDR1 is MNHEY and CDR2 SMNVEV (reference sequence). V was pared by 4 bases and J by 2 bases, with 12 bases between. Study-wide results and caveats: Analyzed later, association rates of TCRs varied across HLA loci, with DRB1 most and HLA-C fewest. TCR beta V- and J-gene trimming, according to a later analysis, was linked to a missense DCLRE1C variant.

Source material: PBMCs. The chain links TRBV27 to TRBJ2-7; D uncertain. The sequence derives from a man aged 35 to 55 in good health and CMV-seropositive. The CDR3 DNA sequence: TGTGCCAGCAGTTCGTACCCAGGCCCCTACGAGCAGTACTTC. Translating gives CASSSYPGPYEQYF.